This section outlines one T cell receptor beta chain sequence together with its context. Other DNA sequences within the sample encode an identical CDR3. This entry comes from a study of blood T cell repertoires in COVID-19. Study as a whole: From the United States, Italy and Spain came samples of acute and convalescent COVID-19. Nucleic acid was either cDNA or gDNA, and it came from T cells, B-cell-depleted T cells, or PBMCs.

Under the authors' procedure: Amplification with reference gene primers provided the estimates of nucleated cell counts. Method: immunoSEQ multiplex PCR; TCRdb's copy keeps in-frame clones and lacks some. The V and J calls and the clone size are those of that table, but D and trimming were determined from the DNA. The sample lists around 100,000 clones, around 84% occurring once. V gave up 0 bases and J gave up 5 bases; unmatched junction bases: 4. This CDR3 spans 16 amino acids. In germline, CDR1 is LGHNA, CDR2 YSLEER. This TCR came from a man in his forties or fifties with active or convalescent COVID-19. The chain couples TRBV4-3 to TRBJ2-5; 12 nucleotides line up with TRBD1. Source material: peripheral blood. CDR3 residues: CASSQEGQGAGETQYF. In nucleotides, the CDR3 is TGCGCCAGCAGCCAAGAGGGACAGGGGGCGGGGGAGACCCAGTACTTC.